This is a list of T cell receptor beta chains from one sample in a study of PD-L1 blockade in urothelial cancer. Using immunoSEQ multiplex PCR, the repertoire was profiled, and TCRdb retains in-frame clones only, with some absent. The sample has roughly 100,000 clones; less than 90% are singletons. The sequencing here drew on PBMCs, taken around atezolizumab (anti-PD-L1) treatment. These receptors originate from a man in his 70s with urothelial cancer. CDR3s include the opening cysteine and the closing phenylalanine or tryptophan. The order of the fields is V gene, CDR3 length, D gene, J gene, clone size, CDR3 DNA, CDR3 protein. The D gene is left open where the match is weak. Clone size is shown for a subset of rows, as once, few, many or a class of expanded clone.

V gene: TRBV19; CDR3 length: 15; D gene: TRBD1; J gene: TRBJ1-2; clone size: .; CDR3 DNA: TGTGCCAGTAGTATAACGACAGGGGGCTACTATGGCTACACCTTC; CDR3 protein: CASSITTGGYYGYTF
V gene: TRBV4-2; CDR3 length: 17; D gene: TRBD2; J gene: TRBJ2-1; clone size: .; CDR3 DNA: TGTGCCAGCAGCCATCGGACTAGCGGGAGGAAGGAGGTTGAGCAGTTCTTC; CDR3 protein: CASSHRTSGRKEVEQFF
V gene: TRBV19; CDR3 length: 17; D gene: .; J gene: TRBJ1-5; clone size: .; CDR3 DNA: TGTGCCAGTAGTCACTGGGGGATGTCGGGAGACGCTCAGCCCCAGCATTTT; CDR3 protein: CASSHWGMSGDAQPQHF
V gene: TRBV28; CDR3 length: 14; D gene: TRBD1; J gene: TRBJ1-1; clone size: .; CDR3 DNA: TGTGCCAGCAGTTCGGGACAGGGGAACACTGAAGCTTTCTTT; CDR3 protein: CASSSGQGNTEAFF
V gene: TRBV7-2; CDR3 length: 15; D gene: TRBD2; J gene: TRBJ2-5; clone size: .; CDR3 DNA: TGTGCCAGCAGCTTGACTAGCGGGAGGGCGGGGACCCAGTACTTC; CDR3 protein: CASSLTSGRAGTQYF
V gene: TRBV7-7; CDR3 length: 14; D gene: TRBD1; J gene: TRBJ2-3; clone size: few; CDR3 DNA: TGTGCCAGCAGCCCTGGACAGGGGTCAGATACGCAGTATTTT; CDR3 protein: CASSPGQGSDTQYF
V gene: TRBV28; CDR3 length: 15; D gene: .; J gene: TRBJ2-7; clone size: .; CDR3 DNA: TGTGCCAGCAGCCTCGGGCGGGAAAGCTCCTACGAGCAGTACTTC; CDR3 protein: CASSLGRESSYEQYF
V gene: TRBV11-2; CDR3 length: 13; D gene: .; J gene: TRBJ2-3; clone size: once; CDR3 DNA: TGTGCCAGCAGCCCGGCGGGCACAGATACGCAGTATTTT; CDR3 protein: CASSPAGTDTQYF
V gene: TRBV18; CDR3 length: 14; D gene: .; J gene: TRBJ2-5; clone size: .; CDR3 DNA: TGTGCCAGCTCACTTAGCGGAAACCAAGAGACCCAGTACTTC; CDR3 protein: CASSLSGNQETQYF
V gene: TRBV4-2; CDR3 length: 16; D gene: TRBD2; J gene: TRBJ2-7; clone size: once; CDR3 DNA: TGTGCCAGCAGCCAAGATGGGCTAGCGGGAGGTTACGAGCAGTACTTC; CDR3 protein: CASSQDGLAGGYEQYF
V gene: TRBV7-2; CDR3 length: 14; D gene: .; J gene: TRBJ1-5; clone size: .; CDR3 DNA: TGTGCCAGCAGCTTAATAGGGGCCCCTCAGCCCCAGCATTTT; CDR3 protein: CASSLIGAPQPQHF
V gene: TRBV6-6; CDR3 length: 12; D gene: .; J gene: TRBJ1-4; clone size: .; CDR3 DNA: TGTGCCAGCAGTTTCCTAAATGAAAAACTGTTTTTT; CDR3 protein: CASSFLNEKLFF
V gene: TRBV9; CDR3 length: 13; D gene: .; J gene: TRBJ1-1; clone size: once; CDR3 DNA: TGTGCCAGCAGCCCTCCTCCTGTCACTGAAGCTTTCTTT; CDR3 protein: CASSPPPVTEAFF
V gene: TRBV6-5; CDR3 length: 14; D gene: .; J gene: TRBJ1-1; clone size: once; CDR3 DNA: TGTGCCAGCACCCCGGACACTACAAACACTGAAGCTTTCTTT; CDR3 protein: CASTPDTTNTEAFF
V gene: TRBV7-9; CDR3 length: 13; D gene: .; J gene: TRBJ1-2; clone size: once; CDR3 DNA: TGTGCCAGCAGCTTAGACAGTGTCCGGGGCTACACCTTC; CDR3 protein: CASSLDSVRGYTF
V gene: TRBV6-5; CDR3 length: 13; D gene: TRBD2; J gene: TRBJ2-7; clone size: few; CDR3 DNA: TGTGCCAGCGCTCGGGGGGAGGCCTACGAGCAGTACTTC; CDR3 protein: CASARGEAYEQYF
V gene: TRBV27; CDR3 length: 17; D gene: .; J gene: TRBJ2-6; clone size: .; CDR3 DNA: TGTGCCAGCAGTTTTTGGCAGGGGCGTTCTGGGGCCAACGTCCTGACTTTC; CDR3 protein: CASSFWQGRSGANVLTF
V gene: TRBV7-6; CDR3 length: 17; D gene: TRBD1; J gene: TRBJ2-5; clone size: once; CDR3 DNA: TGTGCCAGCAGCCCTTTGTATGGGACAGGGTTGGAGGAGACCCAGTACTTC; CDR3 protein: CASSPLYGTGLEETQYF
V gene: TRBV11-2; CDR3 length: 13; D gene: TRBD1; J gene: TRBJ2-5; clone size: .; CDR3 DNA: TGTGCCAGCAAAGGACAGGGAAAAGAGACCCAGTACTTC; CDR3 protein: CASKGQGKETQYF
V gene: TRBV9; CDR3 length: 15; D gene: .; J gene: TRBJ1-4; clone size: .; CDR3 DNA: TGTGCCAGCAGCGCGCGGGGGTCGGGAGATGAAAAACTGTTTTTT; CDR3 protein: CASSARGSGDEKLFF
V gene: TRBV15; CDR3 length: 14; D gene: TRBD1; J gene: TRBJ2-7; clone size: .; CDR3 DNA: TGTGCCACCAGCCCCGGGACAGCCTCCTACGAGCAGTACTTC; CDR3 protein: CATSPGTASYEQYF
V gene: TRBV7-9; CDR3 length: 15; D gene: TRBD1; J gene: TRBJ2-7; clone size: .; CDR3 DNA: TGTGCCAGCAGCGCCGTCCGGGACAGTTCCTACGAGCAGTACTTC; CDR3 protein: CASSAVRDSSYEQYF
V gene: TRBV4-2; CDR3 length: 16; D gene: .; J gene: TRBJ2-1; clone size: .; CDR3 DNA: TGTGCCAGCAGCCAGTCTTCGGGACAAACTTACAATGAGCAGTTCTTC; CDR3 protein: CASSQSSGQTYNEQFF
V gene: TRBV6-5; CDR3 length: 14; D gene: TRBD1; J gene: TRBJ2-7; clone size: .; CDR3 DNA: TGTGCCAGCAGTTATTCCGGGACAGCGTACGAGCAGTACTTC; CDR3 protein: CASSYSGTAYEQYF
V gene: TRBV19; CDR3 length: 17; D gene: TRBD1; J gene: TRBJ2-1; clone size: .; CDR3 DNA: TGTGCCAGTAGTATAGATCTATGGGCCAGGGGGCGCCGCGAGCAGTTCTTC; CDR3 protein: CASSIDLWARGRREQFF
V gene: TRBV12-5; CDR3 length: 16; D gene: TRBD1; J gene: TRBJ1-4; clone size: .; CDR3 DNA: TGTGCTAGTGGTTTGGAGGGACAGGGATATAATGAAAAACTGTTTTTT; CDR3 protein: CASGLEGQGYNEKLFF
V gene: TRBV2; CDR3 length: 13; D gene: .; J gene: TRBJ2-5; clone size: .; CDR3 DNA: TGTGCCAGCAGGGGGGACACCCGAATAGCACAGTACTTC; CDR3 protein: CASRGDTRIAQYF
V gene: TRBV7-9; CDR3 length: 14; D gene: .; J gene: TRBJ2-7; clone size: .; CDR3 DNA: TGTGCCAGCAGCCCCAGCCGGGTCTCCAACGAGCAGTACTTC; CDR3 protein: CASSPSRVSNEQYF
V gene: TRBV6-6; CDR3 length: 15; D gene: TRBD1; J gene: TRBJ1-2; clone size: once; CDR3 DNA: TGTGCCAGCAGGTCACCAGGGGGCAAAGGCTATGGCTACACCTTC; CDR3 protein: CASRSPGGKGYGYTF
V gene: TRBV29-1; CDR3 length: 12; D gene: .; J gene: TRBJ1-1; clone size: .; CDR3 DNA: TGCAGTATGACCAGGGCGGACACTGAAGCTTTCTTT; CDR3 protein: CSMTRADTEAFF
V gene: TRBV9; CDR3 length: 15; D gene: TRBD1; J gene: TRBJ2-1; clone size: .; CDR3 DNA: TGTGCCAGCAGCACGGGACAGAGAGTTTACAATGAGCAGTTCTTC; CDR3 protein: CASSTGQRVYNEQFF
V gene: TRBV30; CDR3 length: 13; D gene: .; J gene: TRBJ1-1; clone size: .; CDR3 DNA: TGTGCCTGGAGTGTAGGGGGGAACACTGAAGCTTTCTTT; CDR3 protein: CAWSVGGNTEAFF
V gene: TRBV2; CDR3 length: 13; D gene: .; J gene: TRBJ1-1; clone size: .; CDR3 DNA: TGTGCCAGCAGTGTCCTAGGGGGATCTGAAGCTTTCTTT; CDR3 protein: CASSVLGGSEAFF
V gene: TRBV5-6; CDR3 length: 14; D gene: .; J gene: TRBJ1-1; clone size: .; CDR3 DNA: TGTGCCAGCAGCCCGGTTTCTCTGCACACTGAAGCTTTCTTT; CDR3 protein: CASSPVSLHTEAFF
V gene: TRBV19; CDR3 length: 14; D gene: TRBD1; J gene: TRBJ1-2; clone size: .; CDR3 DNA: TGTGCCAGTAGACGGACAGGGGGAAACTATGGCTACACCTTC; CDR3 protein: CASRRTGGNYGYTF
V gene: TRBV5-1; CDR3 length: 12; D gene: TRBD1; J gene: TRBJ2-7; clone size: .; CDR3 DNA: TGCGCCAGCAGCTTGACAGGGGACGAGCAGTACTTC; CDR3 protein: CASSLTGDEQYF
V gene: TRBV6-5; CDR3 length: 14; D gene: .; J gene: TRBJ1-1; clone size: .; CDR3 DNA: TGTGCCAGCAGTTTCAGGGGAGGGTATGGTGAAGCTTTCTTT; CDR3 protein: CASSFRGGYGEAFF
V gene: TRBV5-4; CDR3 length: 12; D gene: .; J gene: TRBJ1-1; clone size: .; CDR3 DNA: TGTGCCAGCAGCTTGAGAGAAACTGAAGCTTTCTTT; CDR3 protein: CASSLRETEAFF
V gene: TRBV5-5; CDR3 length: 15; D gene: TRBD2; J gene: TRBJ2-1; clone size: .; CDR3 DNA: TGTGCCAGCATAGGGGAGGGCGGCTCCTACAATGAGCAGTTCTTC; CDR3 protein: CASIGEGGSYNEQFF
V gene: TRBV19; CDR3 length: 17; D gene: TRBD1; J gene: TRBJ1-6; clone size: .; CDR3 DNA: TGTGCCAGTAGTATAAGGGGGACAACAGGGGTTGCTTCACCCCTCCACTTT; CDR3 protein: CASSIRGTTGVASPLHF
V gene: TRBV29-1; CDR3 length: 13; D gene: TRBD1; J gene: TRBJ2-7; clone size: once; CDR3 DNA: TGCAGCGTTCAACGACAGGGACCCTACGAGCAGTACTTC; CDR3 protein: CSVQRQGPYEQYF
V gene: TRBV4-2; CDR3 length: 19; D gene: TRBD2; J gene: TRBJ2-1; clone size: once; CDR3 DNA: TGTGCCAGCAGCCCCGGGCCAGCGGGGGGCCCTAGCTCCTACAATGAGCAGTTCTTC; CDR3 protein: CASSPGPAGGPSSYNEQFF